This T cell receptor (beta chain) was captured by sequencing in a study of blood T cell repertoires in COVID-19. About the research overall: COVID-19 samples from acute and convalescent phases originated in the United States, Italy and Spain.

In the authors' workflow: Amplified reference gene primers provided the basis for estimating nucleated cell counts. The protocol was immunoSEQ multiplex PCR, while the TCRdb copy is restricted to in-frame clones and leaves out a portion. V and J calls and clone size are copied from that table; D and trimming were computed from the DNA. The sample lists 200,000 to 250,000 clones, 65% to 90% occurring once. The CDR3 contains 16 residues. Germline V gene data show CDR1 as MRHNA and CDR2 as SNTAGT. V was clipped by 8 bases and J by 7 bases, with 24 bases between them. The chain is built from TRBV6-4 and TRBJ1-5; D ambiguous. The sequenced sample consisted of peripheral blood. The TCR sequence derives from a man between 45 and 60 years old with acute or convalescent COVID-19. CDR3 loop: CASFTEVLYRGQPQHF. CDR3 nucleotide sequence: TGTGCCAGCTTTACTGAGGTCCTTTACAGAGGGCAGCCCCAGCATTTT.